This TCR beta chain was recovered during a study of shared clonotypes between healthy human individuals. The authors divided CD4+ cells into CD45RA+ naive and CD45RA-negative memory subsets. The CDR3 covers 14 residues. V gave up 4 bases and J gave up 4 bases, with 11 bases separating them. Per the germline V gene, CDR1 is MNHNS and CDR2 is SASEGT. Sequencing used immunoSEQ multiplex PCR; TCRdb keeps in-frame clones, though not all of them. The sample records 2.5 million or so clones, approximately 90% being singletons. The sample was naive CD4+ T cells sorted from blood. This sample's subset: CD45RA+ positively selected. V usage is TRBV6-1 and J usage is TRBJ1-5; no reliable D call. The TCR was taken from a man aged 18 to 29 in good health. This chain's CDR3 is CASSGLLLNQPQHF. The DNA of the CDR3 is TGTGCCAGCAGTGGTTTACTTCTAAATCAGCCCCAGCATTTT.